A single sample is the source of the 18 T cell receptor beta chains below, sequenced in a study of T-cell memory formation after mild COVID-19. MiXCR was run by TCRdb on the 5' RACE reads, yielding one entry per CDR3 protein. The sample carries 350,000 to 450,000 distinct CDR3 sequences, 14% recorded once. Sequencing was carried out using PBMCs or a T cell subset sorted from them (not recorded which). All receptors come from a man aged 18 to 30 who had mild COVID-19 (a few samples of this study predate the infection). Cell type and time point are not known.

This clonotype showed up many times. This sequence joins TRBV5-1 and TRBJ2-7; the D gene is possibly TRBD2 (5 bases). CDR1 is SGHRS, CDR2 YFSETQ, per germline. Trimming cost V 3 bases and J 6 bases, with 19 bases left between them. The CDR3 runs 15 residues. The CDR3 sequence is CASSSWSGNPFEQYF. The CDR3 coding sequence is TGCGCCAGCAGCTCATGGTCGGGGAATCCCTTCGAGCAGTACTTC.

The V call is TRBV2, the J call TRBJ2-7; TRBD1 matches at 8 bases. The germline CDR1 and CDR2 sequences are SNHLY and FYNNEI. The CDR3 totals 14 residues. J gave up 6 bases and V 4 bases, and 8 bases lay outside the gene matches. CDR3 amino acids: CASSAQGASSEQYV. In nucleotides, the CDR3 is TGTGCCAGCAGTGCGCAGGGGGCTTCTTCCGAGCAGTACGTC.

The gene calls are TRBV5-1 and TRBJ2-7; 9 nucleotides align to TRBD1. The CDR3 totals 15 residues. In germline, CDR1 is SGHRS, CDR2 YFSETQ. The V segment lost 0 bases and the J segment 2 bases; nucleotides outside the gene matches: 3. CDR3 in amino acids: CASSLGYRGPYEQYF. In nucleotides, the CDR3 is TGCGCCAGCAGCTTGGGATACAGGGGGCCCTACGAGCAGTACTTC.

This clonotype came up a few times. The chain couples TRBV4-1 to TRBJ2-6; no reliable D call. Germline V lookup: CDR1 MGHRA, CDR2 YSYEKL. The CDR3 runs 14 residues. Trimming stripped 0 bases from V and 12 bases from J, with 12 bases between. CDR3 amino acids: CASSQEIRLGVLTF. DNA for the CDR3: TGCGCCAGCAGCCAAGAAATTCGGCTCGGCGTCCTGACTTTC.

In this sample, this clonotype turned up a few times. This sequence joins TRBV5-6 and TRBJ2-7; D might be TRBD2 (5 bases). Germline V gene lookup returns CDR1 SGHDT and CDR2 YYEEEE. V dropped 4 bases and J dropped 1 base, with 9 bases sitting between them. The CDR3 extends over 13 amino acids. The chain's CDR3 is CASSTRGSYEQYF. Here the CDR3 DNA reads TGTGCCAGCAGCACTCGGGGTTCCTACGAGCAGTACTTC.

This clonotype has at least ten counts. This chain connects TRBV4-3 to TRBJ2-7; 9 nucleotides agree with TRBD2. The V and J ends lost 0 bases and 7 bases, in that order; junction bases with no gene match: 4. The CDR3 contains 14 residues. Germline assignment: CDR1 LGHNA and CDR2 YSLEER. The CDR3 reads CASSQEWLAGEQYF. CDR3 bases: TGCGCCAGCAGCCAAGAATGGCTAGCGGGGGAGCAGTACTTC.

This clonotype appeared a few times. The CDR3 is CASSTRRTGQQFF. Written as DNA, the CDR3 is TGTGCCAGCAGTACCCGAAGGACCGGGCAGCAGTTCTTC. V usage is TRBV28 and J usage is TRBJ2-1; D uncertain. Germline V gives CDR1 MDHEN, CDR2 SYDVKM. Trimming cost V 5 bases and J 11 bases, with 16 bases left between them. The CDR3 contains 13 residues.

There are many counts of this clonotype. The V gene is TRBV7-8, the J gene TRBJ1-4; TRBD1 agrees at 7 bases. Germline V gives CDR1 SGHVS, CDR2 FQNEAQ. V dropped 5 bases and J dropped 8; count of bases not matched to a gene: 8. CDR3 size: 14 residues. CDR3 region: CASSRRGPTEKLFF. DNA of the CDR3: TGTGCCAGCAGCAGGAGGGGGCCGACAGAAAAACTGTTTTTT.

Notes on this clonotype: This may come from a read error, since a much larger clone is one base off. This rearrangement joins TRBV11-2 to TRBJ2-5; 9 bases are shared with TRBD2. The CDR3 covers 15 residues. Germline trimming cut 4 bases from V and 2 bases from J; bases unmatched to any gene: 5. CDR1 and CDR2 (germline): SGHAT, FQNNGV. CDR3 residues: CASSSQTSGQETQYF. The CDR3, as DNA: TGTGCCAGCAGCTCCCAGACTAGCGGACAAGAGACCCAGTACTTC.

This clonotype showed up just a few times. This chain's CDR3 is CASSQGPDWDTGELFF. In DNA, the CDR3 is TGTGCCAGCAGCCAGGGACCTGACTGGGACACCGGGGAGCTGTTTTTT. The chain combines TRBV5-5 with TRBJ2-2; D might be TRBD1 or TRBD2, each matching 5 bases. CDR1 SGHKS and CDR2 YYEKEE come from the germline V gene (reference sequence). Trimming cost V 4 bases and J 3 bases, with 16 bases left between them. This CDR3 is built from 16 residues. The full variable domain, with the rest looked up from reference TRBV5-5 and TRBJ2-2, is DAGVTQSPTHLIKTRGQQVTLRCSPISGHKSVSWYQQVLGQGPQFIFQYYEKEERGRGNFPDRFSARQFPNYSSELNVNALLLGDSALYLCASSQGPDWDTGELFFGEGSRLTVL.

This clonotype came up many times. This chain links TRBV10-3 with TRBJ2-1; 10 bases are a match to TRBD2. Germline V gene sequence: CDR1 ENHRY, CDR2 SYGVKD. The CDR3 consists of 15 residues. V shed 6 bases and J 2 bases; nucleotides not matched to a gene: 4. CDR3 DNA: TGTGCCATCAGCTTCCTAGCGGGAGCCTACAATGAGCAGTTCTTC. This encodes CAISFLAGAYNEQFF.

At least ten counts were recorded for this clonotype. The CDR3 is CASSDNLSWETQYF. The CDR3 DNA is TGCGCCAGCAGCGACAACTTGTCGTGGGAGACCCAGTACTTC. The rearrangement uses TRBV5-1 and TRBJ2-5; no clear D. CDR1 is SGHRS and CDR2 is YFSETQ in the germline V gene. With 4 bases removed from V and 5 bases from J, the gap between germline ends came to 15 bases. This CDR3 contains 14 residues.

This rearrangement joins TRBV6-1 to TRBJ1-3, with 7 bases that match TRBD1. There are 16 residues in the CDR3. Trimming cost V 4 bases and J 5 bases; bases outside gene matches: 11. CDR1 is MNHNS and CDR2 is SASEGT in the germline V gene. CDR3 protein: CASSGVTGLGRNTIYF. CDR3 nucleotide sequence: TGTGCCAGCAGTGGGGTGACAGGGTTGGGGAGAAACACCATATATTTT.

This clonotype was detected a few times. The rearrangement links TRBV5-1 to TRBJ2-7; 10 nucleotides line up with TRBD1. The CDR3 has 16 amino acids. Germline CDR1 SGHRS, CDR2 YFSETQ. V was clipped by 4 bases and J by 5 bases; unmatched bases: 12. The DNA for the CDR3 is TGCGCCAGCAGCATCGCCGGGACAGGGGTCGGGGACGAGCAGTACTTC. It codes for CASSIAGTGVGDEQYF.

The chain employs TRBV5-5 and TRBJ1-2; no reliable D call. The CDR3 totals 14 residues. V shed 4 bases and J shed 2 bases, with 12 bases lying between them. CDR1 is SGHKS, CDR2 YYEKEE, per germline (reference sequence). CDR3 in DNA: TGTGCCAGCAGCCTTACTTGGACGAACTATGGCTACACCTTC. Translation: CASSLTWTNYGYTF.

V gene TRBV5-1 combines with J gene TRBJ2-7; D may be TRBD2 (6 bases). Trimming took 0 bases from V and 0 from J, leaving 10 bases between them. Germline V gene data show CDR1 as SGHRS and CDR2 as YFSETQ. The CDR3 covers 15 residues. As DNA, the CDR3 is TGCGCCAGCAGCTTGGGGCACGGGAGCTCCTACGAGCAGTACGTC. It is translated as CASSLGHGSSYEQYV.

This clonotype was recorded at least ten times. This chain uses TRBV19 with TRBJ2-3; the D call may be TRBD1 or TRBD2 (6 bases each). The length of the CDR3 is 16 residues. V was clipped by 5 bases and J by 3 bases, with 18 bases between them. Germline V gene sequence: CDR1 LNHDA, CDR2 SQIVND (reference sequence). The CDR3 sequence: CASSGRDKGRTDTQYF. CDR3 bases: TGTGCCAGTAGTGGACGGGACAAGGGGAGGACAGATACGCAGTATTTT. Full variable domain (missing parts from reference TRBV19 and TRBJ2-3): DGGITQSPKYLFRKEGQNVTLSCEQNLNHDAMYWYRQDPGQGLRLIYYSQIVNDFQKGDIAEGYSVSREKKESFPLTVTSAQKNPTAFYLCASSGRDKGRTDTQYFGPGTRLTVL.

J is TRBJ2-1 and V is TRBV7-2; 10 bases match TRBD2. Germline V CDR1 and CDR2: SGHTA, FQGNSA. The CDR3 is 16 residues long. The V gene end was trimmed by 0 bases and the J gene end by 5 bases; junction bases not matched to a gene: 4. CDR3 DNA sequence: TGTGCCAGCAGCTTAGCCGGACTAGCGGTAAACAATGAGCAGTTCTTC. It is translated as CASSLAGLAVNNEQFF.